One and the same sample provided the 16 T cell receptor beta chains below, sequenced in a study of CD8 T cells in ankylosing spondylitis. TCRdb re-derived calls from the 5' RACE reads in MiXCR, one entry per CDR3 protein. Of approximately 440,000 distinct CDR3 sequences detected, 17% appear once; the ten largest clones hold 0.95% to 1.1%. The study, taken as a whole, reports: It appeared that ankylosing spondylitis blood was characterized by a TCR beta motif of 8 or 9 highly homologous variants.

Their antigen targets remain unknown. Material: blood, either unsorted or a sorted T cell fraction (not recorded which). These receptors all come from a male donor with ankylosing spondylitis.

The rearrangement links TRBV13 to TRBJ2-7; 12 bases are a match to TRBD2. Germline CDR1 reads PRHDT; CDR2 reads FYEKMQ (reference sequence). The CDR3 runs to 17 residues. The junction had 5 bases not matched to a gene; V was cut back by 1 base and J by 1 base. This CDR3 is CASSLDVLAGGSYEQYF. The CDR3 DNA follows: TGTGCCAGCAGCTTAGATGTGCTAGCGGGGGGGTCCTACGAGCAGTACTTC.

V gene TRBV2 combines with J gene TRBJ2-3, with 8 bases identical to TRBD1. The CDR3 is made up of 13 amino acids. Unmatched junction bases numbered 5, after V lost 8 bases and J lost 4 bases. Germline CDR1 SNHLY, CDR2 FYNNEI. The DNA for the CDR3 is TGTGCCAGCTGCAGGACAGGGTCAGATACGCAGTATTTT. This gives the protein CASCRTGSDTQYF.

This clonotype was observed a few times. In DNA form, the CDR3 reads TGCAGCGTTGGGTCGGGATTTACTGAAGCTTTCTTT. It codes for CSVGSGFTEAFF. The chain uses TRBV29-1 and TRBJ1-1; D is undetermined. Germline V gene data show CDR1 as SQVTM and CDR2 as ANQGSEA. The V gene lost 4 bases and the J gene lost 5 bases, with 11 bases spanning the gap. This CDR3 region has 12 residues.

The CDR3 loop is CASRDNRGETQYF. The CDR3 DNA reads as TGTGCCAGCAGGGACAACAGGGGGGAGACCCAGTACTTC. The chain couples TRBV11-2 to TRBJ2-5; 8 bases align to TRBD1. The CDR3 totals 13 residues. V shed 6 bases, J shed 5 bases, and the junction held 5 bases outside the gene matches. Germline CDR1 SGHAT, CDR2 FQNNGV.

The CDR3 spells CASSQVWAGSYEQYF. The CDR3 DNA sequence: TGTGCCAGCAGCCAAGTATGGGCGGGAAGCTACGAGCAGTACTTC. This chain connects TRBV3-1 to TRBJ2-7; D is possibly TRBD2 (6 bases). Germline-derived CDR1 and CDR2 are LGHDT and YNNKEL (reference sequence). The CDR3 totals 15 residues. The V and J ends lost 1 base and 3 bases respectively, with 13 bases between them.

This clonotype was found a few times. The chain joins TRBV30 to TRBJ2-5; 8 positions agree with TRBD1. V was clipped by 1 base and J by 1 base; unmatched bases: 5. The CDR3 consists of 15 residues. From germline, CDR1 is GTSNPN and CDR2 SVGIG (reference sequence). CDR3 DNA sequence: TGTGCCTGGAGTGGAACCGGGACAGGCCAAGAGACCCAGTACTTC. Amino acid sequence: CAWSGTGTGQETQYF. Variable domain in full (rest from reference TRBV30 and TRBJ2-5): SQTIHQWPATLVQPVGSPLSLECTVEGTSNPNLYWYRQAAGRGLQLLFYSVGIGQISSEVPQNLSASRPQDRQFILSSKKLLLSDSGFYLCAWSGTGTGQETQYFGPGTRLLVL.

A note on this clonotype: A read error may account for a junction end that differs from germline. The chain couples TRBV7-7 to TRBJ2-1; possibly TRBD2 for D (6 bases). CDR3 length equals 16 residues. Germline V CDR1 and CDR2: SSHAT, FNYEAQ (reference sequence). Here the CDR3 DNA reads TGTGCTAGCAGCCCACTGGGGGGAGGACGGTACAATGAGCAGTTCTTC. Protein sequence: CASSPLGGGRYNEQFF.

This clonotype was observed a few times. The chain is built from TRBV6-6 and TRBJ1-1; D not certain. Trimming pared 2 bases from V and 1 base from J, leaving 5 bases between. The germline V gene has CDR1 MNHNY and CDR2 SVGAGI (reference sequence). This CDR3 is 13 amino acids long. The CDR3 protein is CASSYQWNTEAFF. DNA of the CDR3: TGTGCCAGCAGTTACCAATGGAACACTGAAGCTTTCTTT.

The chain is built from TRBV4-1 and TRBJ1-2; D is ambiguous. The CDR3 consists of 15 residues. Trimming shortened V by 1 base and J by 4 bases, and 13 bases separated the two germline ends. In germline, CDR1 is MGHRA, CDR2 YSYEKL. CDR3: CASSQGSRGPYGYTF. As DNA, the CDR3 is TGCGCCAGCAGCCAAGGGTCCAGAGGGCCCTATGGCTACACCTTC.

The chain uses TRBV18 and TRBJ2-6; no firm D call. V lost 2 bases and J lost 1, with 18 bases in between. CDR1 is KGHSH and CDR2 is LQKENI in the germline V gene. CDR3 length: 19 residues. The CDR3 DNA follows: TGTGCCAGCTCACCAATCTCTGGTGGGTCAAGATCTGGGGCCAACGTCCTGACTTTC. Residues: CASSPISGGSRSGANVLTF. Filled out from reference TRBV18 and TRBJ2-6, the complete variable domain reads NAGVMQNPRHLVRRRGQEARLRCSPMKGHSHVYWYRQLPEEGLKFMVYLQKENIIDESGMPKERFSAEFPKEGPSILRIQQVVRGDSAAYFCASSPISGGSRSGANVLTFGAGSRLTVL.

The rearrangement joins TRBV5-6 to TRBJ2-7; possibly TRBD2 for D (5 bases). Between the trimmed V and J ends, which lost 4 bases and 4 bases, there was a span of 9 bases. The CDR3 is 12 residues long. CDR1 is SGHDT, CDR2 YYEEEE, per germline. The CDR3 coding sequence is TGTGCCAGCAGCCGAAGCGGTTACGAGCAGTACTTC. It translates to CASSRSGYEQYF. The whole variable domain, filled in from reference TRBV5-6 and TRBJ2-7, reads DAGVTQSPTHLIKTRGQQVTLRCSPKSGHDTVSWYQQALGQGPQFIFQYYEEEERQRGNFPDRFSGHQFPNYSSELNVNALLLGDSALYLCASSRSGYEQYFGPGTRLTVT.

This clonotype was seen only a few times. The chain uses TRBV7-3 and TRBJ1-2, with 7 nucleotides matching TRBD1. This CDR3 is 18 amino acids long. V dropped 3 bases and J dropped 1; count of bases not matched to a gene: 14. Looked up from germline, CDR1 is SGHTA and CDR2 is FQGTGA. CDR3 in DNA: TGTGCCAGCAGCTTTATAGGGACAGTGACGGGGGATAACTATGGCTACACCTTC. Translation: CASSFIGTVTGDNYGYTF.

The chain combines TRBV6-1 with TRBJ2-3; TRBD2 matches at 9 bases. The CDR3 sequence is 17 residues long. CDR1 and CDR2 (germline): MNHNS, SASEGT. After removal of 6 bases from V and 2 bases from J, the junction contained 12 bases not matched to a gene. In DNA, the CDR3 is TGTGCCAGCAGAACTAATAGCGGGGGCGTCACCACAGATACGCAGTATTTT. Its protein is CASRTNSGGVTTDTQYF.

The CDR3 loop is CSARDQGQLGLSGELFF. The CDR3 nucleotides read TGCAGTGCTAGAGATCAAGGTCAACTAGGACTCTCTGGGGAGCTGTTTTTT. The chain uses TRBV20-1 and TRBJ2-2; a weak D match, TRBD2 (5 bases). The germline CDR1 and CDR2 sequences are DFQATT and SNEGSKA (reference sequence). Between the trimmed V and J ends, which lost 0 bases and 8 bases, there was a span of 22 bases. The CDR3 is 17 amino acids.

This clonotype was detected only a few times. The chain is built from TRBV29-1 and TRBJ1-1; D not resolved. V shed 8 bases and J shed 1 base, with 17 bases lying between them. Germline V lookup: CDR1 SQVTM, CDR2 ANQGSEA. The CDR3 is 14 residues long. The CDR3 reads CSPPKRRENTEAFF. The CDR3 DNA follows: TGCAGCCCACCAAAGAGGAGAGAGAACACTGAAGCTTTCTTT.

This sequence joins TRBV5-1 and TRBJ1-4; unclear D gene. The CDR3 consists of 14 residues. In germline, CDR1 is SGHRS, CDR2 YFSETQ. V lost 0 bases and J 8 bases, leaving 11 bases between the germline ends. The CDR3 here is CASSLDGLAEKLFF. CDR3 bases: TGCGCCAGCAGCTTGGACGGGCTTGCGGAAAAACTGTTTTTT.